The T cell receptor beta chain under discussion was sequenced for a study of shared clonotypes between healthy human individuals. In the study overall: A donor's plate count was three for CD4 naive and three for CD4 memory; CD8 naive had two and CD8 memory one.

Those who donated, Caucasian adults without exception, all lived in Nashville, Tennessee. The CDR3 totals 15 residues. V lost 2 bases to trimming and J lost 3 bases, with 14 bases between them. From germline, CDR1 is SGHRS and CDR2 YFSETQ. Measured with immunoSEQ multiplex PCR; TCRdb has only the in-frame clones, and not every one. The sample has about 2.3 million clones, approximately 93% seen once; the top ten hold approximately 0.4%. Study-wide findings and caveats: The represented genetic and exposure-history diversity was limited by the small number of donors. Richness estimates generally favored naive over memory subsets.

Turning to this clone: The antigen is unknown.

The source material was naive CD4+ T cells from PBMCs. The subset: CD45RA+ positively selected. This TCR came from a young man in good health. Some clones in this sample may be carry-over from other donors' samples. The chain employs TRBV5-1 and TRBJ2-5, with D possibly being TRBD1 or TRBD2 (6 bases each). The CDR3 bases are TGCGCCAGCAGCTTACAGGGAGGTTTAGAAGAGACCCAGTACTTC. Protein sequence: CASSLQGGLEETQYF. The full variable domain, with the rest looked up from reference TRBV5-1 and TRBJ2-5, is KAGVTQTPRYLIKTRGQQVTLSCSPISGHRSVSWYQQTPGQGLQFLFEYFSETQRNKGNFPGRFSGRQFSNSRSEMNVSTLELGDSALYLCASSLQGGLEETQYFGPGTRLLVL.